This T cell receptor beta chain was recovered during a study of glioma-infiltrating T cells after dendritic cell vaccination (dated by TCRdb to the mid-2010s). A note on the overall study: The cohort included 15 or so glioblastoma patients drawn from Phase I and II dendritic cell vaccination trials, of whom 9 were newly diagnosed and 6 had recurrent disease. Between the early 2000s and the early 2010s, the patients were given dendritic cell vaccination pulsed with autologous tumor lysate. The vaccine was prepared from monocyte-derived dendritic cells that were cultured for seven days with IL-4 and GM-CSF and then pulsed overnight with autologous tumor lysate. Patients received three intradermal dendritic cell vaccine injections at biweekly intervals in the arm below the axilla. Deep sequencing of TCR beta CDR3 regions was used to quantify tumor-infiltrating lymphocyte content and compare tumor and blood repertoires in dendritic cell-vaccinated glioblastoma patients. Survival after dendritic cell vaccination was correlated with TCR sequencing metrics, such as TIL content and the overlap between tumor and blood repertoires. General study outcomes and caveats: No direct relationship between TCR clonality and survival was found, suggesting a diverse polyclonal response may matter. The three-group TCR overlap response model was described as speculative and requiring prospective validation. The cohort was small and heterogeneous, only a few patients had full blood and tumor sets, and even fewer had initial-recurrent tumor pairs. Higher estimated pretreatment TIL content predicted longer time to progression and overall survival after dendritic cell vaccination.

Read against the paper, the sample's time point label means: after dendritic cell vaccination, including at tumor progression/relapse. Patients were selected for having adequate residual fresh-frozen tumor tissue and more than two years of available survival data. Molecular status otherwise varied across the glioblastoma patients, but none of them carried an isocitrate dehydrogenase mutation. PBMC were collected before vaccination, two weeks after the third vaccination, and at tumor progression when it occurred. The Qiagen DNeasy Blood extraction Kit was used to extract genomic DNA. The immunoSEQ assay amplified TCRB CDR3 regions from approximately 2 micrograms of genomic DNA, or from all available DNA when less than that amount was available. The multiplex PCR employed 60 forward primers targeting TCR V beta segments and 13 reverse primers targeting J beta segments. To estimate reads per starting template, synthetic control templates were spiked into each sample at limiting dilution. Reads of 87 bp were generated by sequencing on the Illumina HiSeq System. In the source study's methods: To remove PCR and sequencing errors, closely related sequences were merged with a nearest neighbor algorithm. TCR overlap was measured as the percentage of unique tumor TCR beta sequences also present in the same patient's peripheral blood. What TCRdb holds here is the immuneACCESS table cut down to in-frame rearrangements. Part of the clones is not present; checked against another copy, under half of the missing clones reflect an unresolved V gene, and the others are unexplained. V and J calls and clone size are those listed in that table; D and trimming were worked out from the DNA. The sample table lists more than 85,000 clones, around 90% of them with a count of one. The top ten constitute 2.7% of the sample.

In regard to this clone: This clone's antigen is unknown. Base qualities were left out, and no much larger clone turns up one base away.

The germline V gene (reference sequence) provides CDR1 LNHDA and CDR2 SQIVND. From the cysteine up to the phenylalanine, the CDR3 has a length of 16 residues. CDR3 DNA only is kept here, 48 bases in frame from base 1. V is cut back by 5 bases and J by 0 bases, with 6 bases in the junction unmatched. This clonotype was sampled from a human donor with glioblastoma. This specimen was blood, taken after dendritic cell vaccination. Rearrangement joined TRBV19 to TRBJ1-3; TRBD1 fits 8 bases in the junction. The CDR3 corresponds to CASSVGQADSGNTIYF. The DNA reads TGTGCCAGTAGTGTGGGACAGGCGGACTCTGGAAACACCATATATTTT.